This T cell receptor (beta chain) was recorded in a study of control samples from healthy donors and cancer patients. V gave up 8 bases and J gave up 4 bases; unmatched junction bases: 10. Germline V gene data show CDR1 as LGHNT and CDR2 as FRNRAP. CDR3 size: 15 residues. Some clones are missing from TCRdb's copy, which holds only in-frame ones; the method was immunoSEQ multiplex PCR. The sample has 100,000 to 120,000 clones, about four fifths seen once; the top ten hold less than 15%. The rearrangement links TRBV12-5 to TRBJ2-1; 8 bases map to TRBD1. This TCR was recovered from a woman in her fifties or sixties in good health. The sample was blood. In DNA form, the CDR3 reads TGTGCTAGTCAAAATAGACAGGGGCCTTACAATGAGCAGTTCTTC. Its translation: CASQNRQGPYNEQFF.